One sample yielded the 16 T cell receptor beta chains listed below, sequenced in a study of tumor and adjacent non-tumor tissue in lung cancer. A modified ARM-PCR protocol with three rounds of nested PCR amplified TCRbeta. TCRdb reprocessed the multiplex PCR reads with MiXCR, giving one entry per CDR3 protein. This repertoire shows tens of thousands of distinct CDR3 sequences, approximately 81% found once; its top ten account for 40% to 65%. RNA was extracted from bulk tissue without any cell sorting. This non-tumor lung sample came from over 3 cm beyond the tumor edge. Material for sequencing was distant non-tumor lung tissue. The receptors stem from a man aged 60-69 years with non-small cell lung cancer.

This chain connects TRBV6-6 to TRBJ2-1; 10 bases are shared with TRBD2. The CDR3 is made up of 15 amino acids. CDR1 MNHNY and CDR2 SVGAGI come from the germline V gene (reference sequence). Germline trimming cut 5 bases from V and 5 bases from J; bases unmatched to any gene: 6. The CDR3 DNA is TGTGCCAGCAGTCAACTAGCGGGAACACACAATGAGCAGTTCTTC. Its protein is CASSQLAGTHNEQFF.

Worth noting for this clonotype: A much larger clone sits a single nucleotide away, making a read error possible. This chain connects TRBV5-1 to TRBJ1-3; TRBD1 might be the D (6 bases). CDR3 size: 13 residues. Per the germline V gene, CDR1 is SGHRS and CDR2 is YFSETQ. Trimming removed 5 bases from V and 3 bases from J, with 9 bases in between. The CDR3, as DNA: TGCGCCAGCAGTACGGGACATGGAAACACCATATATTTT. Amino acid sequence: CASSTGHGNTIYF.

A remark on this clonotype: A much larger clone is a single base away; this may be a read error. This chain joins TRBV4-2 and TRBJ1-1; D is uncertain. Per germline, CDR1 LGHNA and CDR2 YNFKEQ. The CDR3 covers 15 residues. V lost 0 bases, J lost 1 base, and 9 bases lay in between. The CDR3, as DNA: TGTGCCAGCAGCCAAGATCAAAGAGGGAACACTGAAGCTTTCTTT. It translates to CASSQDQRGNTEAFF.

In its sample, this clonotype was seen once. An end of the junction differs from the germline gene, which may be a read error. The J gene is TRBJ2-7, the V gene TRBV11-2; TRBD1 matches 8 bases. Germline-derived CDR1 and CDR2 are SGHAT and FQNNGV. The CDR3 loop spans 17 amino acids. CDR3 loop: CASSGVGQAFESYEQYF. CDR3 DNA sequence: TGTGCCAGCAGCGGGGTGGGACAGGCCTTCGAATCCTACGAGCAATACTTC. The full variable domain, its missing parts supplied by reference TRBV11-2 and TRBJ2-7, is EAGVAQSPRYKIIEKRQSVAFWCNPISGHATLYWYQQILGQGPKLLIQFQNNGVVDDSQLPKDRFSAERLKGVDSTLKIQPAKLEDSAVYLCASSGVGQAFESYEQYFGPGTRLTVT.

To note about this clonotype: A clone one base away is much larger, so this may be a read error. The chain recombines TRBV20-1 with TRBJ2-7; 7 bases agree with TRBD1. The CDR3 length is 16 residues. Germline V gene sequence: CDR1 DFQATT, CDR2 SNEGSKA (reference sequence). This CDR3 is CGARDVRQGASYEQYF. Here the CDR3 DNA reads TGCGGTGCTAGAGATGTTCGACAGGGTGCCTCCTACGAGCAGTACTTC.

The chain recombines TRBV20-1 with TRBJ1-2; D unresolved. This CDR3 is 13 amino acids long. Per germline, CDR1 DFQATT and CDR2 SNEGSKA (reference sequence). Trimming took 6 bases from V and 6 from J, leaving 17 bases between them. As DNA, the CDR3 is TGCAGTGCCAAAAGAGGAGGAAAGGATGGCTACACCTTC. This translates into CSAKRGGKDGYTF.

In the case of this clonotype: This likely comes from a read error, as the CDR3 has no conserved phenylalanine or tryptophan at its end. J is TRBJ2-3 and V is TRBV11-1, with D unresolved. The germline V gene encodes CDR1 SGHAT and CDR2 FQDESV (reference sequence). The CDR3 is 12 residues long. CDR3 DNA: TGTACCAGCAGCCTGAGACCAGATACGCAGTATTTA. Protein sequence: CTSSLRPDTQYL.

This clonotype was counted between two and nine times. Since a much larger clone is just one base distant, this may be a read error. The rearrangement uses TRBV20-1 and TRBJ2-1; the match to TRBD2 covers 8 bases. CDR1 and CDR2 from the germline V gene are DFQATT and SNEGSKA (reference sequence). The CDR3 is 15 amino acids. Germline trimming cut 1 base from V and 10 bases from J; bases unmatched to any gene: 12. The CDR3 spells CSARGEREGLNEQFF. The CDR3 nucleotides read TGCAGTGCTAGAGGAGAACGGGAGGGCCTAAACGAGCAGTTCTTC.

Concerning this clonotype itself: Sequence at one end of the junction differs from germline and may be a read error. The chain combines TRBV4-3 with TRBJ1-1; D unclear. Germline CDR1 reads LGHNA; CDR2 reads YSLEER. CDR3 size: 17 residues. The CDR3 DNA reads TGCGCCACCAGCCAAGACGTTCCGGGCGGTTCGGACACTGAAGCTTTCTTT. It specifies CATSQDVPGGSDTEAFF.

J is TRBJ2-7 and V is TRBV4-3; tentative D call: TRBD2 (6 bases). The V gene lost 7 bases and the J gene lost 4 bases, with 23 bases spanning the gap. The CDR3 length is 16 residues. The germline V gene has CDR1 LGHNA and CDR2 YSLEER. The CDR3 region has the DNA TGCGCCAGCAACCAGTGGGGGGAAAGGGCAGTTTACGAGCAGTACTTC. Protein product: CASNQWGERAVYEQYF.

Comments on this clonotype: Just one base apart from a much larger clone, this may be a read error. The gene calls are TRBV7-8 and TRBJ1-5; tentatively, D is TRBD1 (6 bases). The CDR3 loop spans 15 amino acids. Germline CDR1 SGHVS, CDR2 FQNEAQ. The CDR3 coding sequence is TGTGCCAGCAGCTTAACCAAAGGGGACAATCAGCTCCAGCATTTT. It codes for CASSLTKGDNQLQHF. The full variable domain, in which reference TRBV7-8 and TRBJ1-5 provide the parts outside the CDR3, is GAGVSQSPRYKVAKRGQDVALRCDPISGHVSLFWYQQALGQGPEFLTYFQNEAQLDKSGLPSDRFFAERPEGSVSTLKIQRTQQEDSAVYLCASSLTKGDNQLQHFGDGTRLSIL.

This clonotype was seen a few times. One end of the junction varies from germline; a read error may be responsible. The rearrangement uses TRBV11-2 and TRBJ2-6; D is perhaps TRBD1 (6 bases). Per germline, CDR1 SGHAT and CDR2 FQNNGV. The CDR3 sequence is 19 residues long. For the CDR3, the DNA is TGTGCCAGTAGCTTAGTTCCAAAGGACAGCCCCTCTGGGACCAACGTCCTGACTTTC. It is translated as CASSLVPKDSPSGTNVLTF.

Comment on this clonotype: The junction departs from germline at one end; a sequencing error may be responsible. The CDR3 DNA is TGTGCCAGCAGCATAGCCCTTCGCCATGGACAAGGGGCGTATTCACCCCTCCACTTT. It encodes CASSIALRHGQGAYSPLHF. The genes are TRBV7-9 and TRBJ1-6, with a possible D match to TRBD1 (5 bases). This CDR3 has 19 residues. Per germline, CDR1 SEHNR and CDR2 FQNEAQ (reference sequence).

Concerning this clonotype: One end of the junction is discordant with germline, which a read error may explain. The chain carries TRBV11-2 and TRBJ2-5; D call uncertain. The CDR3 has 13 residues. Germline assignment: CDR1 SGHAT and CDR2 FQNNGV. This chain's CDR3 is CSSSPAGEETQYF. CDR3 nucleotide sequence: TGTTCCAGCAGCCCTGCTGGGGAAGAGACCCAGTACTTC.

As concerns this clonotype: One end of the junction fails to match germline, which may point to a read error. This rearrangement joins TRBV6-5 to TRBJ1-1; 9 bases match TRBD1. Germline CDR1 reads MNHEY; CDR2 reads SVGAGI. The length of the CDR3 is 16 residues. As DNA, the CDR3 is TGTGCCAGCTGTTACAGGGGGACAGGGCGGAACACTGAAGGTTTCTTT. This translates into CASCYRGTGRNTEGFF.

This clonotype was picked up one time. At one of its ends the junction is not consistent with the germline gene, which may arise from a read error. The chain is built from TRBV20-1 and TRBJ2-1; D remains unclear. The CDR3 runs to 11 residues. Germline CDR1 and CDR2: DFQATT and SNEGSKA (reference sequence). The CDR3 bases are TGCATTGCTCCTCAGATCAATGAGCAGTTCTTC. Translating gives CIAPQINEQFF.